This T cell receptor (beta chain) was sequenced in a study of T cell repertoires in cytomegalovirus infection. Background on the study: Shared public TCR beta signatures pointed to both CMV infection and a matching HLA type.

Findings and limits, study-wide: The cumulative frequency of public TCR beta families identified carriers of CMV plus the relevant HLA.

This clonotype came up many times. Its antigen is unknown. TCRdb passed the reads through MiXCR, listing each CDR3 protein once. Of approximately 500,000 distinct CDR3 sequences listed, about 15% are singletons. The CDR3 contains 18 residues. Trimming at V came to 5 bases and at J to 0 bases, leaving 10 bases not matched to a gene. CDR1 is MNHEY, CDR2 SMNVEV, per germline (reference sequence). The sequenced material came from CD8+ T cells from PBMCs. The gene calls are TRBV27 and TRBJ1-6; 7 bases map to TRBD1. This receptor was taken from a human donor in good health (CMV status not recorded). Some clones in this sample may be carry-over from other donors' samples. In DNA form, the CDR3 reads TGTGCCAGCAGTATTCTCCGGGACAGAAGCTCCTATAATTCACCCCTCCACTTT. This sequence encodes CASSILRDRSSYNSPLHF.